The sequence of this T cell receptor (beta chain) was determined in a study of neurological immune-mediated disorders. The study's findings and limits: The greatest TCR clonal expansion appeared in HTLV-1-associated myelopathy and the smallest, falling below healthy controls, in multiple sclerosis.

V was pared by 0 bases and J by 4 bases, with 16 bases between. The CDR3 contains 16 residues. Germline V gene lookup returns CDR1 SGHRS and CDR2 YFSETQ. The cDNA was synthesized by 5'RACE incorporating 10-nucleotide random UMIs. A single record per CDR3 protein comes from TCRdb applying MiXCR to the 5' RACE reads. The sample lists 40,000 or so distinct CDR3 sequences, about 3.3% occurring once. Time point of the sample: longitudinal time-point 1 (baseline). This clonotype occurred many times. The antigen remains undetermined. This receptor was obtained from a woman aged 55-69 years with multiple sclerosis. The sample was PBMCs. V usage is TRBV5-1 and J usage is TRBJ1-2; no clear D gene. CDR3 sequence: CASSLEGRGISYGYTF. In DNA, the CDR3 is TGCGCCAGCAGCTTGGAAGGTCGGGGTATTAGCTATGGCTACACCTTC.